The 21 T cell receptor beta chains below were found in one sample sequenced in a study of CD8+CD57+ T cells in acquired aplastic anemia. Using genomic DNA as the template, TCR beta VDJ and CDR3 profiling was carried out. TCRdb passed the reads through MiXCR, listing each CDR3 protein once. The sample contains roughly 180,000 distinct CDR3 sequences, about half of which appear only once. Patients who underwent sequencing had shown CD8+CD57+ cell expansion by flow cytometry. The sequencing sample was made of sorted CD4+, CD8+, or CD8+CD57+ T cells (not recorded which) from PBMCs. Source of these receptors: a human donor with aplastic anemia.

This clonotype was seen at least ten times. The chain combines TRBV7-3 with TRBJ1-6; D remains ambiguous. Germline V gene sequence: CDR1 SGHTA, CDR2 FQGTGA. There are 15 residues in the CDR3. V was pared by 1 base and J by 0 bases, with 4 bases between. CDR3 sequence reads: CASSLKGSYNSPLHF. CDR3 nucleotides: TGTGCCAGCAGCTTAAAGGGCTCCTATAATTCACCCCTCCACTTT.

CDR3 coding DNA: TGTGCCAGCTCGTCGGACAGTTGGGAGCAGTACTTC. Its protein is CASSSDSWEQYF. The chain carries TRBV18 and TRBJ2-7; possible D gene TRBD1, 6 bases. CDR3 length equals 12 residues. Germline V gene sequence: CDR1 KGHSH, CDR2 LQKENI. Deletions cut 6 bases from V and 7 bases from J, with 13 bases between.

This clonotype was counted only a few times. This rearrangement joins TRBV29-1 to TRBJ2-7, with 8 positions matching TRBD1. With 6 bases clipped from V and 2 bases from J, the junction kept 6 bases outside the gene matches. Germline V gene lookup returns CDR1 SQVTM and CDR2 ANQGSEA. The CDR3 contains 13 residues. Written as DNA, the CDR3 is TGCAGCGTCGGACAGGGAGATGCCTACGAGCAGTACTTC. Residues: CSVGQGDAYEQYF.

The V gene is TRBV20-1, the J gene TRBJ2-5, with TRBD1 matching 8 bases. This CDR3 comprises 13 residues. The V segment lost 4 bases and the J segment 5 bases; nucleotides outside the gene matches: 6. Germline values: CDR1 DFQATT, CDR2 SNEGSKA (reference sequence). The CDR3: CSANGQGYETQYF. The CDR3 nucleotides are TGCAGTGCTAACGGACAGGGCTACGAGACCCAGTACTTC.

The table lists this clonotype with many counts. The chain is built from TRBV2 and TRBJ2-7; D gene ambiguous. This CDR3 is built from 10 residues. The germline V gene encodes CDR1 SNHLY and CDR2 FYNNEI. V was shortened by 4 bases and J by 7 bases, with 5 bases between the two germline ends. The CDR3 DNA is TGTGCCAGCAGTGTGAGAGAGCAGTACTTC. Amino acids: CASSVREQYF.

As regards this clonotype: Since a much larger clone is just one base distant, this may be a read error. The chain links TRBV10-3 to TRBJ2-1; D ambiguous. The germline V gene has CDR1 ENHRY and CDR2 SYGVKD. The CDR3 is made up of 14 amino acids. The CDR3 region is CASSELGFYNEQFF. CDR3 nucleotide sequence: TGTGCCAGCAGTGAACTCGGTTTCTACAATGAGCAGTTCTTC.

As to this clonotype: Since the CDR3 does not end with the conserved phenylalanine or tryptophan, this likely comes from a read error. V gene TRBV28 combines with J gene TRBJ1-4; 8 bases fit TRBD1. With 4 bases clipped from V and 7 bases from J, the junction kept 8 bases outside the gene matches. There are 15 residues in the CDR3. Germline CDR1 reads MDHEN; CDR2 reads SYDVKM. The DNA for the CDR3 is TGTGCCAGCAGTTCTACCACCGACAGGGGTGAAAAACTGTTTCTT. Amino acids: CASSSTTDRGEKLFL.

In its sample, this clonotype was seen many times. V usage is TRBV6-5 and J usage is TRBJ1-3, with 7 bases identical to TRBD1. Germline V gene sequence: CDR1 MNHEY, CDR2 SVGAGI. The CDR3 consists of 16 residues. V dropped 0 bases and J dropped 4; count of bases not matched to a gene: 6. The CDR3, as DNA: TGTGCCAGCAGTTACTCTATAACAGGGGCGGGAAACACCATATATTTT. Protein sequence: CASSYSITGAGNTIYF.

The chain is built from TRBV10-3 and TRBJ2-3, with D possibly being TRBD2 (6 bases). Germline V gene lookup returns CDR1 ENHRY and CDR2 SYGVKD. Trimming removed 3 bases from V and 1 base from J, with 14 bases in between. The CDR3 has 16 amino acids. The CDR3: CAISELSGGGTDTQYF. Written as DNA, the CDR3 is TGTGCCATCAGTGAACTTAGCGGCGGTGGCACAGATACGCAGTATTTT.

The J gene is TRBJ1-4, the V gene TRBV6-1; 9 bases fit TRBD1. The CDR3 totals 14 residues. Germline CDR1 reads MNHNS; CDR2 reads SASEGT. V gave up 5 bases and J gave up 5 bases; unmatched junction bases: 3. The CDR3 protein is CASSQGTGNEKLFF. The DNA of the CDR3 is TGTGCCAGCAGTCAAGGGACAGGGAATGAAAAACTGTTTTTT.

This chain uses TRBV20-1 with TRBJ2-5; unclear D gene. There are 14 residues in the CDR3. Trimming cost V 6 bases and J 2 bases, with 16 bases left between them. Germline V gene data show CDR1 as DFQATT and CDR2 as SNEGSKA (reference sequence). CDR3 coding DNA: TGCAGTGCCAGCAGCCTAGGCCTACAAGAGACCCAGTACTTC. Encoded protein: CSASSLGLQETQYF.

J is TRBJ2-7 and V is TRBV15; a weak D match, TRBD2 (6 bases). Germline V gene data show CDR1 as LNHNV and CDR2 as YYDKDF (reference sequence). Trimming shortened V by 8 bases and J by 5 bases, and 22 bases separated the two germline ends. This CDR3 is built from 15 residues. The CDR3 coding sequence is TGTGCCACCCGAGGCCGGGACTCAGCTTATAACGAGCAGTACTTC. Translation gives CATRGRDSAYNEQYF.

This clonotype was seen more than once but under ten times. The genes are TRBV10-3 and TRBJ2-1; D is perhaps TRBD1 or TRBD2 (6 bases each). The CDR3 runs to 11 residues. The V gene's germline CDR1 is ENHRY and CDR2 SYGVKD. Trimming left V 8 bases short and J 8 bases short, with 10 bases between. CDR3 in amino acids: CAIGGPYEQFF. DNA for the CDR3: TGTGCCATCGGGGGGCCGTATGAGCAGTTCTTC.

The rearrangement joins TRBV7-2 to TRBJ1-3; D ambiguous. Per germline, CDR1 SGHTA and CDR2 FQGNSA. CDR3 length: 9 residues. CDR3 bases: TGTGTTGCGGCGAACACCATATATTTT. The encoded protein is CVAANTIYF.

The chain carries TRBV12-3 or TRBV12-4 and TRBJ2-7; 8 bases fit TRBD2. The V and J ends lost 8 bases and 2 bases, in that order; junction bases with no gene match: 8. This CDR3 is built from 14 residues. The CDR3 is CASSTPGRAYEQYF. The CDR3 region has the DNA TGTGCCAGCTCAACACCCGGGAGGGCCTACGAGCAGTACTTC.

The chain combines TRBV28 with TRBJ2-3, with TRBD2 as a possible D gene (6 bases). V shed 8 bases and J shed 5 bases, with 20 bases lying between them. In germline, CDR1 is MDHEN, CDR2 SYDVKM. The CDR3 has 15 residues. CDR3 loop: CASGKGRGSIDTQYF. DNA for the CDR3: TGTGCCAGCGGTAAGGGTCGGGGGAGTATAGATACGCAGTATTTT. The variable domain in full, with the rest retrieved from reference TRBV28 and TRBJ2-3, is DVKVTQSSRYLVKRTGEKVFLECVQDMDHENMFWYRQDPGLGLRLIYFSYDVKMKEKGDIPEGYSVSREKKERFSLILESASTNQTSMYLCASGKGRGSIDTQYFGPGTRLTVL.

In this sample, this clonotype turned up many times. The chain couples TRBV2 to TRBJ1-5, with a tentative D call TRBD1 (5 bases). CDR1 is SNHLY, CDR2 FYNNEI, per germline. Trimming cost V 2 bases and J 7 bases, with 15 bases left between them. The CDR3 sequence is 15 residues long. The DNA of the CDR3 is TGTGCCAGCAGTGAAACGGGGGGGAGCCGACAGCCCCAGCATTTT. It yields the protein CASSETGGSRQPQHF.

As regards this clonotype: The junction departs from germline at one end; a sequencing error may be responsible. In nucleotides, the CDR3 is TGTGCCAGCAGTTTATCGAGGGGCTATGGCTACATCTTC. Translated: CASSLSRGYGYIF. V is TRBV25-1 and J is TRBJ1-2; D might be TRBD1 (5 bases). The CDR3 is 13 residues long. Germline values: CDR1 MGHDK, CDR2 SYGVNS.

CDR3 DNA sequence: TGTGCCACTAAGGGAGTCGGCACTGAAGCTTTCTTT. It encodes CATKGVGTEAFF. The chain couples TRBV24-1 to TRBJ1-1; D remains unclear. The V and J ends lost 10 bases and 4 bases respectively, with 12 bases between them. CDR3 length equals 12 residues. In germline, CDR1 is KGHDR, CDR2 SFDVKD.

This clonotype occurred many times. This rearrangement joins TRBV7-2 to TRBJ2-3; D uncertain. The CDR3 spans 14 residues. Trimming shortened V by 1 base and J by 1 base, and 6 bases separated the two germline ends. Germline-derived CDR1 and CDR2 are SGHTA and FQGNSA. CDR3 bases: TGTGCCAGCAGCTTAGGGCCCGGCACAGATACGCAGTATTTT. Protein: CASSLGPGTDTQYF.

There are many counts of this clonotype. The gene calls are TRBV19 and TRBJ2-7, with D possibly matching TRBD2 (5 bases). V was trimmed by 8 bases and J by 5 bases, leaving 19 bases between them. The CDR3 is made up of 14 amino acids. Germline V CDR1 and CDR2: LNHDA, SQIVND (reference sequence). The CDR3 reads CASSRSGNLHEQYF. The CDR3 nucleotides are TGTGCCAGTTCAAGGTCGGGGAATCTCCACGAGCAGTACTTC.